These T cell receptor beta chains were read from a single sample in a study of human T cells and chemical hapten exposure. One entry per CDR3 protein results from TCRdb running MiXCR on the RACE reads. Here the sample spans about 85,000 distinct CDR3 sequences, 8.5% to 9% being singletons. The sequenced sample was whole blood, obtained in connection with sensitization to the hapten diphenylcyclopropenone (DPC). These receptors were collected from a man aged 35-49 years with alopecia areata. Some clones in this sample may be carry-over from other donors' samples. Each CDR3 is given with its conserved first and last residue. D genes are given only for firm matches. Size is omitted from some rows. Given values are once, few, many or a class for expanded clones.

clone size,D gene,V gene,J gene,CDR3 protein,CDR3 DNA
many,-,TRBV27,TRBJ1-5,CASSLNRDNQPQHF,TGTGCCAGCAGTTTGAACAGGGACAATCAGCCCCAGCATTTT
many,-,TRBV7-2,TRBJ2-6,CASSLSVSSGANVLTF,TGTGCCAGCAGCTTATCGGTCTCCTCTGGGGCCAACGTCCTGACTTTC
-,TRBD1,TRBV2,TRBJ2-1,CASKDDRASYNEQFF,TGTGCCAGCAAGGACGACAGGGCCTCCTACAATGAGCAGTTCTTC
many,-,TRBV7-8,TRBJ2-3,CASSRSTDTQYF,TGTGCCAGCAGTAGGAGCACAGATACGCAGTATTTT
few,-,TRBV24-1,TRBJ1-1,CATSDKPHTEAFF,TGTGCCACCAGTGACAAACCTCACACTGAAGCTTTCTTT
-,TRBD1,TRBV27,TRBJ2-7,CASSFTGQGLNYEQYF,TGTGCCAGCAGTTTTACCGGACAGGGGCTAAACTACGAGCAGTACTTC
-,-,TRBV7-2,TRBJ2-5,CASRRTDQETQYF,TGTGCCAGCAGACGGACAGACCAAGAGACCCAGTACTTC
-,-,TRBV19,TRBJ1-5,CASSILGNSNQPQHF,TGTGCCAGTAGTATACTGGGAAACAGCAATCAGCCCCAGCATTTT
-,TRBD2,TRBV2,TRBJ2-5,CVRNPSGPLYQETQYF,TGTGTCCGGAACCCTAGCGGTCCCTTGTACCAAGAGACCCAGTACTTC
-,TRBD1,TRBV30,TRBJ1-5,CAWSDTWDRLNQPQHF,TGTGCCTGGAGTGACACCTGGGACAGGCTAAATCAGCCCCAGCATTTT
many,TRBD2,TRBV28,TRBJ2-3,CASSFLAEFTDTQYF,TGTGCCAGCAGTTTTCTAGCGGAATTTACAGATACGCAGTATTTT
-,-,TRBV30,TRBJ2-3,CAWSGPSTDTQYF,TGTGCCTGGAGTGGCCCTAGCACAGATACGCAGTATTTT
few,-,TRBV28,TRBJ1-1,CASTSLGAESPTEAFF,TGTGCCAGCACCTCCCTGGGGGCAGAAAGTCCCACTGAAGCTTTCTTT
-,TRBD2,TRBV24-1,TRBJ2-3,CATSDQTSGQASWVSDTQYF,TGTGCCACCAGTGACCAGACTAGCGGGCAGGCAAGTTGGGTTTCAGATACGCAGTATTTT
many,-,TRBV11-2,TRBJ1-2,CASSLGGTGTGYTF,TGTGCCAGCAGCCTAGGTGGGACTGGCACTGGCTACACCTTC
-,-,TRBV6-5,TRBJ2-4,CASSSPGLAKNIQYF,TGTGCCAGCAGTTCTCCGGGACTAGCCAAAAACATTCAGTACTTC